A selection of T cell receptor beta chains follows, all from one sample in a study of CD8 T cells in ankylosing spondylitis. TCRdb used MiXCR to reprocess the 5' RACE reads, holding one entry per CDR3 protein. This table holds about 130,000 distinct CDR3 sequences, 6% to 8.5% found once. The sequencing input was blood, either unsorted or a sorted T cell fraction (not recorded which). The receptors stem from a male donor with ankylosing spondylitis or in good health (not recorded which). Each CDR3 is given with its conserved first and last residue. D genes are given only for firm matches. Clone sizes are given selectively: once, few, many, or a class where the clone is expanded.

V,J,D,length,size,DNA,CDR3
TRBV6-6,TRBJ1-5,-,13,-,TGTGCCAGCAGGGCCCTTGGACATCAGCCCCAGCATTTT,CASRALGHQPQHF
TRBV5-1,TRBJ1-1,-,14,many,TGCGCCAGCAGCATACAGGGTGCGAACACTGAAGCTTTCTTT,CASSIQGANTEAFF
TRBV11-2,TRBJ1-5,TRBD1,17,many,TGTGCCAGCAGCTTAGAAGGGCAGGGGGCCGGTAATCAGCCCCAGCATTTT,CASSLEGQGAGNQPQHF
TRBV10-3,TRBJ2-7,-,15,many,TGTGCCATCAGTGGGAGGACAGAGGTCTCCTACGAGCAGTACTTC,CAISGRTEVSYEQYF
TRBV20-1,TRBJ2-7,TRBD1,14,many,TGCAGTGCTTCCACCTCGACAGGGGTGGGGGAGCAGTACTTC,CSASTSTGVGEQYF
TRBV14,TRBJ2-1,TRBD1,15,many,TGTGCCAGCAGCCAAAGACAGGGCGTTTGGGATGAGCAGTTCTTC,CASSQRQGVWDEQFF
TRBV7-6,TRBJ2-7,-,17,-,TGTGCCAGCAGCCCCTATCTTCGCTCCCCCGGCCCCTACGAGCAGTACTTC,CASSPYLRSPGPYEQYF
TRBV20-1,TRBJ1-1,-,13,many,TGCAGTGCTAGTTCAGGGGCTAACACTGAAGCTTTCTTT,CSASSGANTEAFF
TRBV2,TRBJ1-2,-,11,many,TGTGCCAGCAGTGAGGGATATGGCTACACCTTC,CASSEGYGYTF
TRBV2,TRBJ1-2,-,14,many,TGTGCCAGCAGTGAAGCCGGTTTAGGCAATGGCTACACCTTC,CASSEAGLGNGYTF
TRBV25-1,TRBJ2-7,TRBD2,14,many,TGTGCCAGCAGTGTCGGCGGGGGGTCACACGAGCAGTACTTC,CASSVGGGSHEQYF
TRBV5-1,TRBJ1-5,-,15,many,TGCGCCAGCAGCTTGGACAGTTATAGCAATCAGCCCCAGCATTTT,CASSLDSYSNQPQHF
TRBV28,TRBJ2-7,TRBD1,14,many,TGTGCCAGCAGCTCCGGGACAGAGCCGTACGAGCAGTACTTC,CASSSGTEPYEQYF
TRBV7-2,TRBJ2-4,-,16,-,TGTGCCAGCAGCCCCGGGCAGGGGCAAGCCAAAACCATTCAGTACTTC,CASSPGQGQAKTIQYF
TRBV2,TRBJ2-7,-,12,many,TGTGCCAGCAGTGAAGCGTTCTACGAGCAGTACTTC,CASSEAFYEQYF
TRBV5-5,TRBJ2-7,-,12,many,TGTGCCAGCAGCCTCCAGTGGTACGAGCAGTACTTC,CASSLQWYEQYF
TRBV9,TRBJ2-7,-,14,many,TGTGCCAGCAGCGTAGATGAGCGCCCCTACGAGCAGTACTTC,CASSVDERPYEQYF